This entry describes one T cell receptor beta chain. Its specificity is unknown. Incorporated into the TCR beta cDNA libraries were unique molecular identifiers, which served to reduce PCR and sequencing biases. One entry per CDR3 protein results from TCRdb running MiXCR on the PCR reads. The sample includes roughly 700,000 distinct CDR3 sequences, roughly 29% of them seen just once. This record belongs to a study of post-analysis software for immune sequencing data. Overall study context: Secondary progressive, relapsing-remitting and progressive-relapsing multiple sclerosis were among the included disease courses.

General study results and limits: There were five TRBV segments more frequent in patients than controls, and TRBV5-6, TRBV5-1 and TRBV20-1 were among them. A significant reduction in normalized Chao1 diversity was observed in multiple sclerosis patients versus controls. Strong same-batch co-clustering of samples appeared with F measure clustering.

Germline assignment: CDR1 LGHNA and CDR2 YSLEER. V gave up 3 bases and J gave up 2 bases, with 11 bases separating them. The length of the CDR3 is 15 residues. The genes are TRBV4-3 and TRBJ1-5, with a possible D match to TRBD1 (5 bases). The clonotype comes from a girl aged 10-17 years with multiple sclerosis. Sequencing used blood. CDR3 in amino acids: CASSQGRRGNQPQHF. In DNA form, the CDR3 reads TGCGCCAGCAGCCAGGGTCGCAGGGGCAATCAGCCCCAGCATTTT.